The rows below give T cell receptor beta chains drawn from one sample of a study of CXCR3-negative and CXCR3-positive naive CD8 T cells. TCRdb reprocessed the 5' RACE reads, keeping one entry per CDR3 protein, no DNA. This sample's table has tens of thousands of distinct CDR3 sequences. The sequencing input was naive CXCR3- CD8+ T cells from blood. Source of these receptors: a human donor in good health. Some clones in this sample may be carry-over from other donors' samples. The CDR3 runs from the conserved cysteine through the conserved F or W. Each record gives: J gene, CDR3 length, V gene, CDR3 protein.

J: TRBJ2-2; length: 11; V: TRBV5-5; CDR3: CASSLFGELFF
J: TRBJ2-7; length: 13; V: TRBV4-1; CDR3: CASSPGLLYEQYF
J: TRBJ2-7; length: 13; V: TRBV29-1; CDR3: CSVGDSGGGGQYF
J: TRBJ2-1; length: 13; V: TRBV6-2/TRBV6-3; CDR3: CASSVTGYNEQFF
J: TRBJ2-3; length: 16; V: TRBV7-9; CDR3: CASIILAGGVGDTQYF
J: TRBJ2-1; length: 13; V: TRBV29-1; CDR3: CSALRFTYNEQFF
J: TRBJ2-3; length: 16; V: TRBV4-2; CDR3: CASSQPPAGVTDTQYF
J: TRBJ2-3; length: 16; V: TRBV9; CDR3: CASSVEVDSLPDTQYF
J: TRBJ1-3; length: 13; V: TRBV29-1; CDR3: CSVMSGSGNTIYF
J: TRBJ2-3; length: 16; V: TRBV19; CDR3: CASTPTSGRDTDTQYF
J: TRBJ2-2; length: 13; V: TRBV3-1; CDR3: CASRTENTGELFF
J: TRBJ2-7; length: 13; V: TRBV10-3; CDR3: CAISGTGGDEQYF
J: TRBJ2-2; length: 15; V: TRBV20-1; CDR3: CSARDWDRDGGELYF
J: TRBJ2-1; length: 15; V: TRBV20-1; CDR3: CSARRIASGNNEQFF
J: TRBJ1-2; length: 14; V: TRBV11-2; CDR3: CASSLAGLDYGYTF
J: TRBJ2-3; length: 12; V: TRBV12-3/TRBV12-4; CDR3: CASCTWADTQYF
J: TRBJ2-7; length: 15; V: TRBV5-1; CDR3: CASSTRTSPGYEQYF
J: TRBJ2-7; length: 13; V: TRBV5-1; CDR3: CASSWGGSYEQYF
J: TRBJ2-7; length: 12; V: TRBV4-2; CDR3: CASSQPGNEQYF
J: TRBJ2-7; length: 12; V: TRBV9; CDR3: CASSTRPGEQYF
J: TRBJ2-1; length: 14; V: TRBV10-3; CDR3: CAINRTGAWDEQFF
J: TRBJ2-2; length: 16; V: TRBV3-1; CDR3: CASSQGLAGPPGELFF
J: TRBJ2-1; length: 14; V: TRBV7-7; CDR3: CASSLERGINEQFF
J: TRBJ2-7; length: 15; V: TRBV20-1; CDR3: CSARDNGGSSYEQYF
J: TRBJ2-7; length: 11; V: TRBV29-1; CDR3: CSAVRQGEQYF
J: TRBJ1-5; length: 14; V: TRBV20-1; CDR3: CSARDGTGIQPQHF
J: TRBJ1-1; length: 15; V: TRBV15; CDR3: CATSRPGIGNTEAFF
J: TRBJ2-3; length: 15; V: TRBV3-1; CDR3: CASSQDPLVGPGSYF
J: TRBJ2-1; length: 11; V: TRBV29-1; CDR3: CSVRDYNEQFF
J: TRBJ2-1; length: 13; V: TRBV20-1; CDR3: CSARGAGENEQFF
J: TRBJ2-2; length: 13; V: TRBV7-2; CDR3: CASSLEFGGELFF
J: TRBJ2-7; length: 13; V: TRBV27; CDR3: CASSSGLAYIQYF
J: TRBJ2-1; length: 15; V: TRBV20-1; CDR3: CSARDTRTASYEQFF
J: TRBJ1-3; length: 14; V: TRBV7-8; CDR3: CASSLDRGSNTIYF
J: TRBJ1-5; length: 14; V: TRBV9; CDR3: CASSVEGYNQPQHF
J: TRBJ2-2; length: 12; V: TRBV29-1; CDR3: CSVTGNTGELFF
J: TRBJ2-4; length: 16; V: TRBV12-3/TRBV12-4; CDR3: CASSFIAGESKNIQYF
J: TRBJ1-5; length: 14; V: TRBV4-1; CDR3: CASSPTASNQPQHF
J: TRBJ2-6; length: 16; V: TRBV7-3; CDR3: CASSLTVGAGANVLTF
J: TRBJ2-7; length: 13; V: TRBV19; CDR3: CASSVGTLYEQYF
J: TRBJ1-1; length: 12; V: TRBV2; CDR3: CASTGSEREAFF
J: TRBJ1-5; length: 13; V: TRBV20-1; CDR3: CSARAGEGQPQHF
J: TRBJ1-2; length: 13; V: TRBV12-3/TRBV12-4; CDR3: CASSTDSVYGYTF
J: TRBJ1-2; length: 15; V: TRBV7-2; CDR3: CASSFWPGANYGYTF
J: TRBJ1-1; length: 11; V: TRBV11-2; CDR3: CASSFNTGAFF
J: TRBJ2-3; length: 14; V: TRBV28; CDR3: CATSRTDYTDTQYF
J: TRBJ2-7; length: 13; V: TRBV7-9; CDR3: CASSPSDSLEQYF
J: TRBJ2-1; length: 18; V: TRBV7-9; CDR3: CASSTGTSGGASYNEQFF
J: TRBJ2-1; length: 14; V: TRBV6-2/TRBV6-3; CDR3: CASSHYVTYNEQFF
J: TRBJ1-2; length: 20; V: TRBV10-3; CDR3: CAISEGLGAITIGDNYGYTF
J: TRBJ2-3; length: 17; V: TRBV7-2; CDR3: CASSLAITGFSTDTQYF
J: TRBJ1-3; length: 14; V: TRBV6-1; CDR3: CASSERGFGNTIYF
J: TRBJ2-7; length: 13; V: TRBV29-1; CDR3: CSVEDPQIGEQYF
J: TRBJ1-2; length: 15; V: TRBV29-1; CDR3: CSVEDWAQGDYGYTF
J: TRBJ2-1; length: 18; V: TRBV7-3; CDR3: CASSFLREPRGSYNEQFF
J: TRBJ1-1; length: 13; V: TRBV12-3/TRBV12-4; CDR3: CATRGQGNTEAFF